This T cell receptor beta chain was identified in a study of T cells after posttransplantation cyclophosphamide. Study results and limitations: Blood and skin or GI T cell repertoires showed limited TRB overlap. After PTCy, TRB diversity resembled that of CNI/methotrexate controls. Later post-transplant blood repertoires were often dominated by donor CD8+ memory clones.

V was shortened by 8 bases and J by 0 bases, with 13 bases between the two germline ends. Germline V gene sequence: CDR1 MNHNS, CDR2 SASEGT. The CDR3 covers 14 residues. Treatment was busulfan-fludarabine conditioning, a marrow graft, and cyclophosphamide on days +3 and +4. Method: immunoSEQ multiplex PCR; TCRdb's copy keeps in-frame clones and lacks some. The record shows some 17,000 clones for this sample, with no singletons present. This clone was detected ten times or more. Antigen unknown. This TCR was recovered from a female patient between 25 and 45 years old who received an allogeneic stem cell transplant from a related donor, was CMV-positive, and had no GVHD. Some T cells may have originated in the graft donor. The source was PBMCs, collected after allogeneic stem cell transplant with posttransplant cyclophosphamide. The chain couples TRBV6-1 to TRBJ1-2, with a weak D call TRBD1 (6 bases). The CDR3 DNA reads TGTGCCAGCGCTCGGGACAAGACTAACTATGGCTACACCTTC. Amino acids: CASARDKTNYGYTF.